This T cell receptor beta chain was sequenced during a study of OX40 agonist ivuxolimab in advanced cancers. Background on the study: The patients received agonistic anti-OX40 (CD134) antibody ivuxolimab.

Sample share makes this clone medium-sized. Produced via immunoSEQ multiplex PCR; TCRdb's table is partial and in-frame only. This sample yields about 52,000 clones, of which roughly nine tenths are seen a single time; approximately 7% belongs to the top ten. Germline-derived CDR1 and CDR2 are SGHNT and YYREEE (reference sequence). The CDR3 length is 15 residues. Between the trimmed V and J ends, which lost 2 bases and 8 bases, there was a span of 14 bases. The sequenced sample was CD4+ or CD8+ T cells sorted from blood, obtained in a trial of the OX40 agonist ivuxolimab. The TCR was taken from an adult with an advanced solid tumor such as melanoma, head and neck, liver or kidney cancer. V and J are TRBV5-4 and TRBJ1-6; D possibly corresponds to TRBD1 (5 bases). The CDR3 protein is CASSFGRGGDSPLHF. DNA of the CDR3: TGTGCCAGCAGCTTTGGACGGGGAGGGGATTCACCCCTCCACTTT.